These 29 T cell receptor beta chains share one sample of origin, sequenced in a study of blood T cell repertoires in COVID-19. The method was immunoSEQ multiplex PCR; TCRdb's version includes in-frame clones alone and lacks a portion of them. The sample consists of about 310,000 clones, 90% of them appearing once. Sequenced material: peripheral blood. The receptors were sampled from a woman between 40 and 50 years old with COVID-19, enrolled during active disease.

This clone turned up a few times. The chain links TRBV18 to TRBJ1-3; 9 positions match TRBD1. With 3 bases clipped from V and 4 bases from J, the junction kept 4 bases outside the gene matches. The CDR3 spans 15 residues. The germline V gene encodes CDR1 KGHSH and CDR2 LQKENI. The chain's CDR3 is CASSPGTGFGNTIYF. Here the CDR3 DNA reads TGTGCCAGCTCACCGGGGACAGGGTTCGGAAACACCATATATTTT.

This chain links TRBV5-1 with TRBJ2-2; 9 bases are a match to TRBD1. Germline values: CDR1 SGHRS, CDR2 YFSETQ. The ends lost 3 bases at V and 1 base at J; junction bases unmatched: 1. CDR3 length: 15 amino acids. The CDR3: CASSWGQGNTGELFF. CDR3 in DNA: TGCGCCAGCAGCTGGGGACAGGGGAACACCGGGGAGCTGTTTTTT.

The gene calls are TRBV4-3 and TRBJ2-3; 11 positions match TRBD2. CDR1 and CDR2 (germline): LGHNA, YSLEER. The CDR3 extends over 19 amino acids. V trimming: 3 bases; J trimming: 3 bases; junction bases outside the gene matches: 14. The CDR3 DNA is TGCGCCAGCAGCCAGGATACTAGCGGGAGACAAACTAGGACAGATACGCAGTATTTT. Translated: CASSQDTSGRQTRTDTQYF.

This chain joins TRBV7-2 and TRBJ2-7; a possible D gene is TRBD2 (6 bases). The CDR3 runs 13 residues. The germline V gene has CDR1 SGHTA and CDR2 FQGNSA. The V gene lost 4 bases and the J gene lost 7 bases, with 14 bases spanning the gap. In DNA, the CDR3 is TGTGCCAGCAGCTCCTCCGGGGGAAGGGAGCAGTACTTC. Its protein is CASSSSGGREQYF.

The chain joins TRBV6-2 or TRBV6-3 to TRBJ2-7; D is possibly TRBD1 (6 bases). CDR3 size: 16 residues. Germline values: CDR1 MNHEY, CDR2 SVGEGT. Trimming shortened V by 2 bases and J by 5 bases, and 19 bases separated the two germline ends. CDR3 region: CASSYPTGLYNDEQYF. The CDR3 coding sequence is TGTGCCAGCAGTTACCCCACAGGGCTGTACAATGACGAGCAGTACTTC.

This chain links TRBV7-3 with TRBJ2-5; TRBD2 is a possible D gene (5 bases). Trimming shortened V by 2 bases and J by 1 base, and 14 bases separated the two germline ends. The length of the CDR3 is 16 residues. Germline V gene lookup returns CDR1 SGHTA and CDR2 FQGTGA. The chain's CDR3 is CASSLGRVPGQETQYF. For the CDR3, the DNA is TGTGCCAGCAGCTTAGGGCGGGTCCCTGGCCAAGAGACCCAGTACTTC.

This chain links TRBV25-1 with TRBJ2-5; 7 positions match TRBD1. The CDR3 sequence is 17 residues long. CDR1 is MGHDK, CDR2 SYGVNS, per germline. V gave up 5 bases and J gave up 2 bases; unmatched junction bases: 14. The CDR3 DNA follows: TGTGCCAGCAGTAGTTTCCGGACAGGTGAAGGACAAGAGACCCAGTACTTC. Its translation is CASSSFRTGEGQETQYF.

This clone was detected only once. The J gene is TRBJ1-2, the V gene TRBV24-1, with 9 positions matching TRBD1. The germline CDR1 and CDR2 sequences are KGHDR and SFDVKD. The CDR3 runs 15 residues. Trimming removed 2 bases from V and 10 bases from J; junction bases left unmatched: 10. This chain's CDR3 is CATSDSGDRANVYTF. CDR3 DNA: TGTGCCACCAGTGATTCCGGGGACAGGGCAAATGTCTACACCTTC.

The gene calls are TRBV6-1 and TRBJ1-1; possible D gene TRBD1, 5 bases. Trimming stripped 1 base from V and 5 bases from J, with 14 bases between. The germline V gene encodes CDR1 MNHNS and CDR2 SASEGT. The CDR3 is 15 residues long. The CDR3 sequence is CASSEGGGFWTEAFF. In nucleotides, the CDR3 is TGTGCCAGCAGTGAAGGCGGGGGGTTTTGGACTGAAGCTTTCTTT.

This chain links TRBV4-3 with TRBJ1-2; D might be TRBD1 (6 bases). CDR3 length: 15 amino acids. With 0 bases removed from V and 2 bases from J, the gap between germline ends came to 10 bases. Germline-derived CDR1 and CDR2 are LGHNA and YSLEER. For the CDR3, the DNA is TGCGCCAGCAGCCAAGAAGGGCAGGGGAACTATGGCTACACCTTC. This codes for CASSQEGQGNYGYTF.

The V call is TRBV11-3, the J call TRBJ2-1; D unresolved. Trimming shortened V by 5 bases and J by 0 bases, and 11 bases separated the two germline ends. In germline, CDR1 is SGHNT, CDR2 YENEEA. This CDR3 has 15 residues. Here the CDR3 reads CASSTRRDSYNEQFF. CDR3 nucleotide sequence: TGTGCCAGCAGCACCAGGCGAGACTCCTACAATGAGCAGTTCTTC.

The CDR3 spells CASSFPLFQGTQYF. CDR3 sequence (DNA): TGTGCCAGCAGTTTCCCTCTATTCCAGGGTACGCAGTATTTT. The chain employs TRBV28 and TRBJ2-3; perhaps TRBD1 as D (5 bases). The CDR3 covers 14 residues. CDR1 is MDHEN and CDR2 is SYDVKM in the germline V gene. The V and J ends lost 3 bases and 8 bases respectively, with 15 bases between them.

This clone was picked up a small number of times. The chain carries TRBV27 and TRBJ1-4; D remains unclear. Germline CDR1 MNHEY, CDR2 SMNVEV (reference sequence). V lost 3 bases to trimming and J lost 12 bases, with 20 bases between them. The CDR3 sequence is 15 residues long. The chain's CDR3 is CASSLTREWVGELFF. The CDR3 bases are TGTGCCAGCAGTTTGACCCGTGAGTGGGTTGGAGAACTGTTTTTT.

The genes are TRBV5-4 and TRBJ2-2, with TRBD2 matching over 8 bases. The length of the CDR3 is 15 residues. Per germline, CDR1 SGHNT and CDR2 YYREEE (reference sequence). The J segment lost 5 bases and the V segment lost 0 bases, leaving 3 bases of the junction unmatched. The CDR3 nucleotides are TGTGCCAGCAGCTTGGTGGGACTAGAGACCGGGGAGCTGTTTTTT. It is translated as CASSLVGLETGELFF.

The chain employs TRBV19 and TRBJ1-5; 10 bases map to TRBD1. With 3 bases clipped from V and 7 bases from J, the junction kept 9 bases outside the gene matches. This CDR3 is 16 amino acids long. CDR1 is LNHDA and CDR2 is SQIVND in the germline V gene (reference sequence). DNA for the CDR3: TGTGCCAGTAGTATTACCGGGACAGGGGTGGGCCAGCCCCAGCATTTT. Residues: CASSITGTGVGQPQHF. Full variable domain (remainder filled in from reference TRBV19 and TRBJ1-5): DGGITQSPKYLFRKEGQNVTLSCEQNLNHDAMYWYRQDPGQGLRLIYYSQIVNDFQKGDIAEGYSVSREKKESFPLTVTSAQKNPTAFYLCASSITGTGVGQPQHFGDGTRLSIL.

With respect to this clone: One end of the junction is discordant with germline, which a read error may explain. The chain links TRBV7-7 to TRBJ2-1, with 7 bases matching TRBD2. The length of the CDR3 is 14 residues. The V gene's germline CDR1 is SSHAT and CDR2 FNYEAQ (reference sequence). This CDR3 reads CASSPVGGVNEQFF. CDR3 sequence (DNA): TGTGCTAGCAGCCCTGTTGGGGGGGTCAATGAGCAGTTCTTC.

This rearrangement joins TRBV27 to TRBJ1-2; 7 bases agree with TRBD1. The CDR3 has 16 residues. V lost 3 bases, J lost 0 bases, and 7 bases stayed unmatched. Germline V gene data show CDR1 as MNHEY and CDR2 as SMNVEV (reference sequence). CDR3 DNA: TGTGCCAGCAGTTTGCTTGGGGACAGCACTAACTATGGCTACACCTTC. It encodes CASSLLGDSTNYGYTF.

The chain is built from TRBV5-1 and TRBJ1-3, with TRBD1 matching 7 bases. Trimming at V came to 0 bases and at J to 8 bases, leaving 8 bases not matched to a gene. Germline V CDR1 and CDR2: SGHRS, YFSETQ. CDR3 length: 15 residues. CDR3 amino acids: CASSLDEGAGDTIYF. In DNA form, the CDR3 reads TGCGCCAGCAGCTTGGACGAGGGGGCCGGGGACACCATATATTTT.

The table lists this clone with a count of one. The rearrangement links TRBV7-2 to TRBJ1-3; D call uncertain. V gave up 1 base and J gave up 13 bases, with 14 bases separating them. The CDR3 has 13 residues. Per the germline V gene, CDR1 is SGHTA and CDR2 is FQGNSA. CDR3 bases: TGTGCCAGCAGCTTAGAGGCCCCTACAGTTATATATTTT. This gives the protein CASSLEAPTVIYF.

J is TRBJ1-2 and V is TRBV7-9, with a weak D call TRBD1 (5 bases). Trimming removed 5 bases from V and 13 bases from J, with 23 bases in between. Germline values: CDR1 SEHNR, CDR2 FQNEAQ (reference sequence). This CDR3 contains 14 residues. This CDR3 reads CASSTVVQAGSRTF. CDR3 in DNA: TGTGCCAGCAGCACCGTTGTACAGGCCGGCTCACGCACCTTC.

The chain recombines TRBV6-4 with TRBJ2-5; perhaps TRBD2 as D (6 bases). CDR1 is MRHNA, CDR2 SNTAGT, per germline. The CDR3 has 15 amino acids. Trimming left V 10 bases short and J 4 bases short, with 22 bases between. CDR3 sequence reads: CANHWASVNRETQYF. The CDR3, as DNA: TGTGCCAACCATTGGGCTAGCGTAAATCGAGAGACCCAGTACTTC.

This clone turned up a few times. The J gene is TRBJ1-1, the V gene TRBV6-5; no clear D gene. The CDR3 runs 10 residues. Germline V CDR1 and CDR2: MNHEY, SVGAGI. Trimming cost V 3 bases and J 11 bases, with 7 bases left between them. The CDR3 DNA follows: TGTGCCAGCAGTTATCGAGGGGCTTTCTTT. Translated: CASSYRGAFF.

This sequence joins TRBV7-8 and TRBJ2-7; tentative D call: TRBD1 (6 bases). Germline V lookup: CDR1 SGHVS, CDR2 FQNEAQ. V gave up 1 base and J gave up 3 bases, with 10 bases separating them. The CDR3 has 14 residues. CDR3 sequence reads: CASSLVGTNYEQYF. The CDR3 nucleotides are TGTGCCAGCAGCTTAGTTGGGACAAACTACGAGCAGTACTTC.

The rearrangement joins TRBV27 to TRBJ1-5, with 7 positions matching TRBD1. The CDR3 consists of 12 residues. V was pared by 7 bases and J by 7 bases, with 4 bases of the junction left unmatched. The germline CDR1 and CDR2 sequences are MNHEY and SMNVEV (reference sequence). Here the CDR3 DNA reads TGTGCCAGCAAAACAGGGGTGCAGCCCCAGCATTTT. Translating gives CASKTGVQPQHF.

J is TRBJ1-5 and V is TRBV5-5; D remains ambiguous. The length of the CDR3 is 15 residues. Looked up from germline, CDR1 is SGHKS and CDR2 is YYEKEE (reference sequence). Trimming removed 0 bases from V and 1 base from J, with 8 bases in between. CDR3 region: CASSLGTASNQPQHF. CDR3 DNA: TGTGCCAGCAGCTTGGGAACAGCAAGCAATCAGCCCCAGCATTTT.

This rearrangement joins TRBV5-1 to TRBJ2-7; 9 bases fit TRBD1. CDR1 SGHRS and CDR2 YFSETQ come from the germline V gene. V shed 3 bases, J shed 3 bases, and the junction held 7 bases outside the gene matches. The CDR3 sequence is 15 residues long. This CDR3 is CASSSGQGIGYEQYF. The CDR3 region has the DNA TGCGCCAGCAGCTCGGGACAGGGTATCGGCTACGAGCAGTACTTC.

This clone was detected only once. J is TRBJ2-7 and V is TRBV7-6; 9 positions match TRBD2. CDR1 and CDR2 from the germline V gene are SGHVS and FNYEAQ. V lost 5 bases, J lost 4 bases, and 9 bases stayed unmatched. The CDR3 consists of 15 residues. CDR3 in amino acids: CASSGGASGVYEQYF. CDR3 DNA sequence: TGTGCCAGCAGCGGGGGGGCTAGCGGGGTATACGAGCAGTACTTC.

Concerning this clone: Other DNA variants within this sample encode the same CDR3. This rearrangement joins TRBV2 to TRBJ2-1; maybe TRBD2 (6 bases). Trimming removed 10 bases at V and 0 bases at J, with 10 bases between. The CDR3 has 13 amino acids. Germline V gives CDR1 SNHLY, CDR2 FYNNEI. DNA for the CDR3: TGTGCCACGGGGCGGGGCTCCTACAATGAGCAGTTCTTC. This gives the protein CATGRGSYNEQFF.

The V call is TRBV28, the J call TRBJ2-7; no clear D. V was clipped by 7 bases and J by 4 bases, with 8 bases between them. Germline V gene data show CDR1 as MDHEN and CDR2 as SYDVKM. The CDR3 loop spans 11 amino acids. The CDR3 sequence is CASKYRYEQYF. The CDR3 DNA is TGTGCCAGCAAGTATAGATACGAGCAGTACTTC.